The clone carrying this TCR beta chain has just a few counts. Study processing details: Estimation of nucleated cell counts relied on the amplification of reference gene primers. Method: immunoSEQ multiplex PCR; TCRdb's copy keeps in-frame clones and lacks some. V and J calls and clone size are given by that table; D and trimming were obtained from the DNA. The repertoire has about 270,000 clones, approximately 90% of them found once; the top ten carry roughly 4.3%. This CDR3 region has 14 residues. V was clipped by 4 bases and J by 1 base, with 10 bases between them. Germline V gene sequence: CDR1 SQVTM, CDR2 ANQGSEA. This entry comes from a study of blood T cell repertoires in COVID-19.

V usage is TRBV29-1 and J usage is TRBJ1-4; tentatively, D is TRBD1 (5 bases). The sequence was collected from a woman in her thirties with acute COVID-19. The sequenced sample consisted of PBMCs or T cells enriched from blood (not recorded which). CDR3 loop: CSVVRGETNEKLFF. The CDR3 DNA follows: TGCAGCGTTGTTCGGGGGGAAACTAATGAAAAACTGTTTTTT.